The present TCR beta chain was sequenced within a study of cytomegalovirus exposure and HLA in healthy donors. General observations from the study: Cytomegalovirus status was reportedly diagnosed by the classifier with high specificity and sensitivity.

A note on this clone: As yet, its antigen is unknown.

60 Vbeta and 13 Jbeta primers were used in PCR. Only in-frame clones appear in the TCRdb table, and some are missing; sequencing was by immunoSEQ multiplex PCR. The sample shows 150,000 to 200,000 clones, and about 0.81% sits with its ten largest clones. The germline V gene has CDR1 LNHNV and CDR2 YYDKDF (reference sequence). The CDR3 contains 15 residues. The V end lost 1 base, the J end lost 0 bases, and 9 bases lay between the germline ends. The sample taken for sequencing was PBMCs. This rearrangement joins TRBV15 to TRBJ1-1; tentative D call: TRBD1 (5 bases). This receptor was obtained from a woman between 18 and 29 years old in good health and CMV-seropositive. The CDR3 sequence: CATSRAMTVNTEAFF. The DNA for the CDR3 is TGTGCCACCAGCAGAGCAATGACAGTGAACACTGAAGCTTTCTTT.